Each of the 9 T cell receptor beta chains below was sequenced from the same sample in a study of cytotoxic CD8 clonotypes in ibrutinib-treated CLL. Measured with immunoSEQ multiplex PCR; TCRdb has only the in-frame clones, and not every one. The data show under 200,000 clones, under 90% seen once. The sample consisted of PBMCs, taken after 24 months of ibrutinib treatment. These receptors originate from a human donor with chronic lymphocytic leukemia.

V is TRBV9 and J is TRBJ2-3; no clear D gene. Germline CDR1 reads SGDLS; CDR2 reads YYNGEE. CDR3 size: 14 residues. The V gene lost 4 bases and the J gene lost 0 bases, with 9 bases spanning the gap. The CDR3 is CASSPDGSTDTQYF. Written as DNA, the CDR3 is TGTGCCAGCAGCCCGGACGGGAGCACAGATACGCAGTATTTT.

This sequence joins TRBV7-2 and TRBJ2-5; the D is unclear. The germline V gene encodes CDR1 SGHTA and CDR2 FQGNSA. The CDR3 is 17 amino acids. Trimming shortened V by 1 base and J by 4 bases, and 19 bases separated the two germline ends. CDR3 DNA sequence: TGTGCCAGCAGCTTAGGCGGTGGGATCACCTCCGCAGAGACCCAGTACTTC. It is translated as CASSLGGGITSAETQYF.

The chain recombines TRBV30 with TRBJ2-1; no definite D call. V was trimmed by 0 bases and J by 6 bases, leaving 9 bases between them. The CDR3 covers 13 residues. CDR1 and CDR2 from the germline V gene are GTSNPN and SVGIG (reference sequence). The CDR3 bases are TGTGCCTGGAGTGTAGAGGCCAGCAATGAGCAGTTCTTC. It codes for CAWSVEASNEQFF.

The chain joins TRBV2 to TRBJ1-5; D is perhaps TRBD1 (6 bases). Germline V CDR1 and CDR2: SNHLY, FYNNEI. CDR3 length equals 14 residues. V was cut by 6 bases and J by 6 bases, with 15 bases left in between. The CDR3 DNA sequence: TGTGCCAGCAGGCCGAATACAGGGCCTCAGCCCCAGCATTTT. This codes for CASRPNTGPQPQHF.

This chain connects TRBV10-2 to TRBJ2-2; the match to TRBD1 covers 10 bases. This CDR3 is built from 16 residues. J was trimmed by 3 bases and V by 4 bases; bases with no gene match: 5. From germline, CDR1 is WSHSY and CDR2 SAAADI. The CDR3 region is CASSGRQGADTGELFF. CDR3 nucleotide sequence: TGCGCCAGCAGTGGCAGACAGGGGGCAGACACCGGGGAGCTGTTTTTT.

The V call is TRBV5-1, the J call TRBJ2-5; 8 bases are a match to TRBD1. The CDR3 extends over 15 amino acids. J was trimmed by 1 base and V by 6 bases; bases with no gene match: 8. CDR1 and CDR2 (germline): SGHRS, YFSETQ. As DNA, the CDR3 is TGCGCCAGCAACGGAGGACAGGGAACCCAAGAGACCCAGTACTTC. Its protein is CASNGGQGTQETQYF.

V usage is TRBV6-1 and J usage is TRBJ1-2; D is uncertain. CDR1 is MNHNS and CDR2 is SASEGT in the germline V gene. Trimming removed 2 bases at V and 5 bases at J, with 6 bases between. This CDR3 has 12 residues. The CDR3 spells CASSERGYGYTF. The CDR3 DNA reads TGTGCCAGCAGTGAACGCGGGTATGGCTACACCTTC.

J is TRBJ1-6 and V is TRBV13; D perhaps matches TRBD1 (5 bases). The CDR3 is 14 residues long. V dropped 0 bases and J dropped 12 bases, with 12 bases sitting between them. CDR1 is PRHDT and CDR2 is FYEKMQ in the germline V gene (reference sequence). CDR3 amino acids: CASSLGLGQGPLHF. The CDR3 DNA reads TGTGCCAGCAGCTTAGGCCTAGGCCAGGGACCCCTCCACTTT. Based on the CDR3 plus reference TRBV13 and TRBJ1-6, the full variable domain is AAGVIQSPRHLIKEKRETATLKCYPIPRHDTVYWYQQGPGQDPQFLISFYEKMQSDKGSIPDRFSAQQFSDYHSELNMSSLELGDSALYFCASSLGLGQGPLHFGNGTRLTVT.

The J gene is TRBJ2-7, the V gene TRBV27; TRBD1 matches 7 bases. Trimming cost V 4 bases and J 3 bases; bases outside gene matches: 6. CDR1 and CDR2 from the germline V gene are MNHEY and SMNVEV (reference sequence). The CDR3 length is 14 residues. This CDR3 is CASSSGQDLYEQYF. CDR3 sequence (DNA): TGTGCCAGCAGTTCCGGACAGGACCTCTACGAGCAGTACTTC.